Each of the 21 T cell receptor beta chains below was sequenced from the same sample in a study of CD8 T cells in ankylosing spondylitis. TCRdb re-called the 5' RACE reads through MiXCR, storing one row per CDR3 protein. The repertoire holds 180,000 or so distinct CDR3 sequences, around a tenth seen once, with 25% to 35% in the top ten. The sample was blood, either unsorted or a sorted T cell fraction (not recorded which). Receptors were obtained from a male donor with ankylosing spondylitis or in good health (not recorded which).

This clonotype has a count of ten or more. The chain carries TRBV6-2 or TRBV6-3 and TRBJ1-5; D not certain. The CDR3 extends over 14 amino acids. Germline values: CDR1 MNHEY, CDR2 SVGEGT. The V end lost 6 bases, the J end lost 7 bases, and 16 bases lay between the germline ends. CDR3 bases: TGTGCCAGCAGCCAAAGCCTCTACGGGCAGCCCCAGCATTTT. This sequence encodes CASSQSLYGQPQHF.

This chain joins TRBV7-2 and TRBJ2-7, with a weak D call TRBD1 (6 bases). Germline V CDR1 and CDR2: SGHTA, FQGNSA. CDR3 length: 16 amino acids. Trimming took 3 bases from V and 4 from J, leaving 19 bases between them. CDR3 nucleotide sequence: TGTGCCAGCAGCTTTTTGCTTCCGGGACACCTTTACGAGCAGTACTTC. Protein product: CASSFLLPGHLYEQYF. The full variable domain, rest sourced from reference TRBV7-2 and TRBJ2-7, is GAGVSQSPSNKVTEKGKDVELRCDPISGHTALYWYRQSLGQGLEFLIYFQGNSAPDKSGLPSDRFSAERTGGSVSTLTIQRTQQEDSAVYLCASSFLLPGHLYEQYFGPGTRLTVT.

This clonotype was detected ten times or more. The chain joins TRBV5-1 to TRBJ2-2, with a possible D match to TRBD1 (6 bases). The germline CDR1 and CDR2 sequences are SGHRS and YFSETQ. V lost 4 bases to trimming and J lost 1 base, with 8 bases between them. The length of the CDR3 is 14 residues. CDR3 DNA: TGCGCCAGCAGCATGGACAGGAACACCGGGGAGCTGTTTTTT. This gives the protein CASSMDRNTGELFF. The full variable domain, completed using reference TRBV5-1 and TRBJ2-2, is KAGVTQTPRYLIKTRGQQVTLSCSPISGHRSVSWYQQTPGQGLQFLFEYFSETQRNKGNFPGRFSGRQFSNSRSEMNVSTLELGDSALYLCASSMDRNTGELFFGEGSRLTVL.

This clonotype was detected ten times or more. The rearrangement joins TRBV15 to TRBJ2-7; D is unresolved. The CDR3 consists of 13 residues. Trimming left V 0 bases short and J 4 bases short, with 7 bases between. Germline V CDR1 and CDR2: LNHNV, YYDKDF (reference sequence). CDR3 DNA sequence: TGTGCCACCAGCAGAGATCCTGGGTACGAGCAGTACTTC. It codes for CATSRDPGYEQYF.

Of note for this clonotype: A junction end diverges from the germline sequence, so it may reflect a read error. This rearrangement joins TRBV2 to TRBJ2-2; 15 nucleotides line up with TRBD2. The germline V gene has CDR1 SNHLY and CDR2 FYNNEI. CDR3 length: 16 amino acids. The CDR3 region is CASREGLAGGAGELFF. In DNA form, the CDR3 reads TGTGCCAGCAGGGAAGGACTAGCGGGAGGGGCTGGGGAGCTGTTTTTT.

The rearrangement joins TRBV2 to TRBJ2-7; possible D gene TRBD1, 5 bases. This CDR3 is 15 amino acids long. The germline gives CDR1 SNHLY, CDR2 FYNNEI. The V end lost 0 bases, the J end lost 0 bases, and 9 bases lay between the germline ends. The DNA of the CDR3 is TGTGCCAGCAGTGAAGCAGGGGCGCCCTCCTACGAGCAGTACTTC. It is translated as CASSEAGAPSYEQYF.

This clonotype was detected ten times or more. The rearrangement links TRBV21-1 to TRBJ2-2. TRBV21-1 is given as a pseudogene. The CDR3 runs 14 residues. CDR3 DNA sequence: TGTGCCAGCAGCAAAGTGCTGGAAACCGGGGAGCTGTTTTTT. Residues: CASSKVLETGELFF.

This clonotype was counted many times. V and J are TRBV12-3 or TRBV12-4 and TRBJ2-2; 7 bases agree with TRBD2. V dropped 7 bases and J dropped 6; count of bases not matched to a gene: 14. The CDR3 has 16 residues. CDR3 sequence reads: CASIFGSGAMSGELFF. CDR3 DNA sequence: TGTGCCAGCATATTTGGGAGCGGGGCTATGTCCGGGGAGCTGTTTTTT.

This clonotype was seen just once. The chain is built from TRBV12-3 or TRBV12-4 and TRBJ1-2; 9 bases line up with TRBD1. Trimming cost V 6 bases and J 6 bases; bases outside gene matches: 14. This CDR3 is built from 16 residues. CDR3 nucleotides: TGTGCCAGCAGCCCTCGGGGGACAGGGCGAGGGGATGGCTACACCTTC. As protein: CASSPRGTGRGDGYTF.

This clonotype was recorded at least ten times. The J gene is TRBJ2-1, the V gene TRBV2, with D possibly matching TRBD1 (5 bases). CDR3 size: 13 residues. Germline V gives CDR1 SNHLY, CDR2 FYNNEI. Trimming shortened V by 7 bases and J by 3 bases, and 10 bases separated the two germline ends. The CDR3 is CASNPGIYNEQFF. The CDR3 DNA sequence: TGTGCCAGCAACCCAGGGATCTACAATGAGCAGTTCTTC. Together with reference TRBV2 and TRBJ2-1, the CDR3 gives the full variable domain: EPEVTQTPSHQVTQMGQEVILRCVPISNHLYFYWYRQILGQKVEFLVSFYNNEISEKSEIFDDQFSVERPDGSNFTLKIRSTKLEDSAMYFCASNPGIYNEQFFGPGTRLTVL.

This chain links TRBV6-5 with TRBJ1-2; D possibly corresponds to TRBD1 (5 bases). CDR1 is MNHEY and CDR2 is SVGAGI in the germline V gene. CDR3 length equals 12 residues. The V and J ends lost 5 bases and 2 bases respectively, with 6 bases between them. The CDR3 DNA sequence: TGTGCCAGCAGTGGACACAACTATGGCTACACCTTC. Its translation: CASSGHNYGYTF.

CDR3 nucleotides: TGTGCCAGCAGCGCCACAGGGGAGAAAAACATTCAGTACTTC. Its translation is CASSATGEKNIQYF. The chain combines TRBV9 with TRBJ2-4; TRBD1 agrees at 7 bases. Germline-derived CDR1 and CDR2 are SGDLS and YYNGEE. The V and J ends lost 3 bases and 4 bases, in that order; junction bases with no gene match: 4. The CDR3 spans 14 residues.

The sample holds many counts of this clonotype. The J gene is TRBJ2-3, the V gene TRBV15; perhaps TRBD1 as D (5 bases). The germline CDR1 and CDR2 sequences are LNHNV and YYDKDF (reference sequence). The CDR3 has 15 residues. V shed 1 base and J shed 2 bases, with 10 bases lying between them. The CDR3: CATSRATRDTDTQYF. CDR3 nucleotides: TGTGCCACCAGCAGAGCCACCAGGGACACAGATACGCAGTATTTT.

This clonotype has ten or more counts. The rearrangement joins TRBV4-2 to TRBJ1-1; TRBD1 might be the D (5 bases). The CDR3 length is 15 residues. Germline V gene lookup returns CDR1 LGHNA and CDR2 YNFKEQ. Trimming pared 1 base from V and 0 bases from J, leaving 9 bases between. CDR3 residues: CASSQGQGLNTEAFF. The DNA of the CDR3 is TGTGCCAGCAGCCAAGGTCAGGGTTTGAACACTGAAGCTTTCTTT.

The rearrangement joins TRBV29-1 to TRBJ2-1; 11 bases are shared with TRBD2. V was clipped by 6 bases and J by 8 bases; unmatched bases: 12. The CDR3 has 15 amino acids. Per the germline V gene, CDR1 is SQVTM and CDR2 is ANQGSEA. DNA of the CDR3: TGCAGCGTCGGGGCTCTAGCGGGAGGTGGAGATGAGCAGTTCTTC. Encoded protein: CSVGALAGGGDEQFF.

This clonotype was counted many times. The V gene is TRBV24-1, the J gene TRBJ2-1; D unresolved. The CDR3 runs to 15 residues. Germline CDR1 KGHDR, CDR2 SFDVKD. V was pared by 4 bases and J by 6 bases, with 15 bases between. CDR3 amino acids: CATSDHNLRSNEQFF. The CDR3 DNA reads TGTGCCACCAGTGACCATAATCTAAGAAGCAATGAGCAGTTCTTC.

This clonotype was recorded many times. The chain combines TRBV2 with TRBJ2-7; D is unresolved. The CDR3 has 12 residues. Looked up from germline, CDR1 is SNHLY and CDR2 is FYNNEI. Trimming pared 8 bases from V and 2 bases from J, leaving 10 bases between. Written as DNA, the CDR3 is TGTGCCAGCGGCACGGAGCCCTACGAGCAGTACTTC. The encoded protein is CASGTEPYEQYF.

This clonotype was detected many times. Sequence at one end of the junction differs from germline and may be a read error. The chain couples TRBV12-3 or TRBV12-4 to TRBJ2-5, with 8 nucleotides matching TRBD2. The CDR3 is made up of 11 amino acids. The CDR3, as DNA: TGTGCCAGCAGTTCCGGACTAGCTTCGGAATTC. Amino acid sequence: CASSSGLASEF.

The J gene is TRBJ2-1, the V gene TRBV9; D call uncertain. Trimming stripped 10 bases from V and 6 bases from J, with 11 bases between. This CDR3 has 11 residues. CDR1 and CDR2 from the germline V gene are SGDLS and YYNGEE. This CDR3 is CAAGYGNEQFF. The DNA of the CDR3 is TGTGCCGCCGGGTACGGCAATGAGCAGTTCTTC.

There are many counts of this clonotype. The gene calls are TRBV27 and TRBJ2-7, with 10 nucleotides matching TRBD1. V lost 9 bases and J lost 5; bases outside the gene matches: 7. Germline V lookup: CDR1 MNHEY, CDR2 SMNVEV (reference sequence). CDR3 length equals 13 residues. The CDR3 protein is CASRTGGFHEQYF. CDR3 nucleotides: TGTGCCAGTCGGACAGGGGGATTCCACGAGCAGTACTTC.

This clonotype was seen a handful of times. In nucleotides, the CDR3 is TGCGCCAGCAGCTTGGACAGGTTTAATGAAAAACTGTTTTTT. Translated: CASSLDRFNEKLFF. The V and J genes are TRBV5-1 and TRBJ1-4, with a tentative D call TRBD1 (5 bases). The CDR3 runs to 14 residues. Germline lookup yields CDR1 SGHRS and CDR2 YFSETQ. V lost 0 bases and J lost 4, with 7 bases in between.